The source of this TCR beta chain is a study of T-cell memory formation after mild COVID-19. This CDR3 comprises 13 residues. Germline-derived CDR1 and CDR2 are DFQATT and SNEGSKA (reference sequence). The V end was cut by 4 bases, the J end by 0 bases, with 7 bases between. This clonotype was detected a few times. No antigen is known for it. Study-wide findings and caveats: For second-wave clones that peaked at day 37, SARS-CoV-2 specificity went unverified. Of the contracting clones, CD4+ ones lay mainly in CM and EM, and CD8+ ones in EMRA. Researchers found some responding clones in pre-infection memory, a sign that cross-reactive memory joined.

A 5'RACE reaction primed in the constant segment made cDNA libraries of TCR alpha and TCR beta, and these carried sample barcodes and UMIs. TCRdb reanalysed the 5' RACE reads using MiXCR and keeps one entry per CDR3 protein. The sample has approximately 150,000 distinct CDR3 sequences, about 19% seen once. V gene TRBV20-1 combines with J gene TRBJ1-3, with unresolved D. The receptor's source is an adult woman who had mild COVID-19 (a few samples of this study predate the infection). Cell type and time point are not known. The specimen was PBMCs or a T cell subset sorted from them (not recorded which). The CDR3 spells CSANHVSGNTIYF. CDR3 bases: TGCAGTGCTAATCACGTCTCTGGAAACACCATATATTTT.